Presented here are 29 T cell receptor beta chains from one specimen sequenced in a study of T-cell reconstitution after alpha-beta-depleted transplantation in children. Unique molecular identifiers were built into the TCRbeta library. TCRdb reprocessed the PCR reads with MiXCR, giving one entry per CDR3 protein. The table has roughly 200,000 distinct CDR3 sequences, around 9.6% seen once. The specimen comprised PBMCs from the stem cell graft donor, sampled from the stem cell graft. The receptors derive from a human donor who donated a stem cell graft to a child with acute lymphoblastic leukemia.

In its sample, this clonotype was seen a few times. The rearrangement uses TRBV20-1 and TRBJ1-2; TRBD1 agrees at 9 bases. The CDR3 consists of 14 residues. The germline V gene encodes CDR1 DFQATT and CDR2 SNEGSKA (reference sequence). V trimming: 6 bases; J trimming: 3 bases; junction bases outside the gene matches: 8. CDR3 sequence (DNA): TGCAGTGCCCCGGACAGGGGAACTTACTATGGCTACACCTTC. This codes for CSAPDRGTYYGYTF.

This clonotype showed up many times. The J gene is TRBJ2-3, the V gene TRBV12-3 or TRBV12-4; TRBD2 aligns across 8 bases. The CDR3 is 15 amino acids. V lost 0 bases, J lost 6 bases, and 5 bases stayed unmatched. The CDR3 nucleotides read TGTGCCAGCAGTTTAGCTAGCGGGGATATTGATACGCAGTATTTT. As protein: CASSLASGDIDTQYF.

CDR3 loop: CSAILQGSGNTIYF. The CDR3 region has the DNA TGCAGTGCTATTCTTCAGGGCTCTGGAAACACCATATATTTT. This chain joins TRBV20-1 and TRBJ1-3; maybe TRBD1 (5 bases). There are 14 residues in the CDR3. CDR1 is DFQATT, CDR2 SNEGSKA, per germline (reference sequence). Trimming removed 4 bases at V and 0 bases at J, with 10 bases between.

This clonotype turned up a few times. The gene calls are TRBV3-1 and TRBJ2-5; D possibly corresponds to TRBD1 (6 bases). Germline assignment: CDR1 LGHDT and CDR2 YNNKEL (reference sequence). The CDR3 spans 14 residues. Trimming pared 3 bases from V and 1 base from J, leaving 9 bases between. The CDR3 bases are TGTGCCAGCAGCCAGCGGACAGTCCAAGAGACCCAGTACTTC. As protein: CASSQRTVQETQYF.

This clonotype has just a few counts. V is TRBV24-1 and J is TRBJ1-2; D gene uncertain. The CDR3 totals 16 residues. The germline V gene encodes CDR1 KGHDR and CDR2 SFDVKD. Trimming took off 4 bases at V and 0 bases at J, with 14 bases between the two ends. For the CDR3, the DNA is TGTGCCACCAGTGAGACCTCCAGAGGCTCTAACTATGGCTACACCTTC. Its translation: CATSETSRGSNYGYTF.

The chain carries TRBV19 and TRBJ2-3; D is ambiguous. Germline CDR1 is LNHDA and CDR2 is SQIVND (reference sequence). The CDR3 extends over 15 amino acids. Trimming removed 1 base from V and 4 bases from J, with 12 bases in between. CDR3 protein: CASSIGVMEPDTQYF. Written as DNA, the CDR3 is TGTGCCAGTAGTATAGGGGTAATGGAGCCAGATACGCAGTATTTT.

The chain employs TRBV18 and TRBJ1-6; 9 positions match TRBD1. From germline, CDR1 is KGHSH and CDR2 LQKENI. V lost 3 bases, J lost 6 bases, and 3 bases stayed unmatched. The CDR3 spans 15 residues. The CDR3 sequence is CASSPDRGINSPLHF. CDR3 bases: TGTGCCAGCTCACCGGACAGGGGAATTAATTCACCCCTCCACTTT.

Only a few counts were recorded for this clonotype. V and J are TRBV2 and TRBJ2-2; 7 nucleotides match TRBD1. The V gene end was trimmed by 1 base and the J gene end by 3 bases; junction bases not matched to a gene: 2. CDR1 is SNHLY and CDR2 is FYNNEI in the germline V gene. The CDR3 loop spans 15 amino acids. CDR3 in DNA: TGTGCCAGCAGTGAAGTCAGGGGGTACACCGGGGAGCTGTTTTTT. Protein: CASSEVRGYTGELFF.

This chain links TRBV6-2 or TRBV6-3 with TRBJ2-7; the D is unclear. The V end was cut by 6 bases, the J end by 2 bases, with 14 bases between. The CDR3 is made up of 14 amino acids. Germline CDR1 reads MNHEY; CDR2 reads SVGEGT. CDR3 residues: CASRPNVWTYEQYF. As DNA, the CDR3 is TGTGCCAGCAGACCAAATGTGTGGACCTACGAGCAGTACTTC.

This clonotype showed up just a few times. This chain uses TRBV10-2 with TRBJ1-3; a weak D match, TRBD1 (6 bases). Germline values: CDR1 WSHSY, CDR2 SAAADI. The CDR3 runs 17 residues. Trimming left V 2 bases short and J 3 bases short, with 17 bases between. Written as DNA, the CDR3 is TGCGCCAGCAGTGAGCCCCGAGGGGGTTGGATTGGAAACACCATATATTTT. Its protein product is CASSEPRGGWIGNTIYF.

Many counts were recorded for this clonotype. The chain carries TRBV5-1 and TRBJ2-7, with 8 bases fitting TRBD1. J gave up 5 bases and V 0 bases, and 7 bases lay outside the gene matches. Germline V lookup: CDR1 SGHRS, CDR2 YFSETQ. The CDR3 spans 15 residues. CDR3 in amino acids: CASSLGPGGINEQYF. The CDR3 DNA reads TGCGCCAGCAGCTTGGGGCCAGGGGGCATCAACGAGCAGTACTTC.

The chain couples TRBV6-1 to TRBJ1-1; 10 bases map to TRBD1. CDR1 and CDR2 (germline): MNHNS, SASEGT. Germline trimming cut 6 bases from V and 4 bases from J; bases unmatched to any gene: 8. CDR3 length equals 15 residues. This chain's CDR3 is CASRRQGARGTEAFF. CDR3 in DNA: TGTGCCAGCAGAAGACAGGGGGCGCGGGGCACTGAAGCTTTCTTT.

This clonotype was counted between two and nine times. This chain links TRBV6-1 with TRBJ1-5; tentatively, D is TRBD1 (5 bases). Trimming pared 5 bases from V and 2 bases from J, leaving 13 bases between. The length of the CDR3 is 15 residues. Per the germline V gene, CDR1 is MNHNS and CDR2 is SASEGT. CDR3 amino acids: CASSQSGGGNQPQHF. The CDR3 nucleotides are TGTGCCAGCAGTCAAAGCGGGGGGGGCAATCAGCCCCAGCATTTT.

The sample holds many counts of this clonotype. The rearrangement uses TRBV4-3 and TRBJ1-2, with a possible D match to TRBD1 (5 bases). The V gene's germline CDR1 is LGHNA and CDR2 YSLEER. This CDR3 has 16 residues. Trimming removed 1 base at V and 0 bases at J, with 12 bases between. CDR3 loop: CASSQVYRKSNYGYTF. In DNA, the CDR3 is TGCGCCAGCAGCCAAGTTTACAGGAAATCTAACTATGGCTACACCTTC.

Ten or more counts support this clonotype. V is TRBV12-3 or TRBV12-4 and J is TRBJ2-2, with D possibly matching TRBD1 (5 bases). The length of the CDR3 is 13 residues. V was clipped by 6 bases and J by 0 bases, with 5 bases between them. The CDR3 region has the DNA TGTGCCAGCAGGACAGCGAACACCGGGGAGCTGTTTTTT. Encoded protein: CASRTANTGELFF.

This clonotype was counted a few times. The rearrangement uses TRBV4-3 and TRBJ2-5; 7 bases are a match to TRBD1. CDR1 is LGHNA and CDR2 is YSLEER in the germline V gene. This CDR3 is built from 16 residues. V dropped 3 bases and J dropped 2; count of bases not matched to a gene: 9. The chain's CDR3 is CASSHTKTGPQETQYF. In nucleotides, the CDR3 is TGCGCCAGCAGCCATACGAAGACAGGGCCGCAAGAGACCCAGTACTTC.

Many counts were recorded for this clonotype. The chain links TRBV5-1 to TRBJ2-1, with D perhaps assigned TRBD1 or TRBD2 (5 bases each). The CDR3 length is 14 residues. Trimming cost V 4 bases and J 5 bases, with 13 bases left between them. Germline assignment: CDR1 SGHRS and CDR2 YFSETQ. Written as DNA, the CDR3 is TGCGCCAGCAGCGGTTTGCAGGGAGACAATGAGCAGTTCTTC. Protein product: CASSGLQGDNEQFF.

This clonotype was seen at least ten times. The chain combines TRBV7-9 with TRBJ2-1; perhaps TRBD1 as D (5 bases). Germline CDR1 SEHNR, CDR2 FQNEAQ (reference sequence). V was cut by 3 bases and J by 4 bases, with 7 bases left in between. CDR3 size: 13 residues. The CDR3 DNA reads TGTGCCAGCAGCTTTCCAGGGTACAATGAGCAGTTCTTC. This translates into CASSFPGYNEQFF.

This chain joins TRBV3-1 and TRBJ2-3, with D possibly matching TRBD2 (5 bases). V dropped 0 bases and J dropped 5 bases, with 9 bases sitting between them. Germline-derived CDR1 and CDR2 are LGHDT and YNNKEL (reference sequence). The CDR3 covers 14 residues. CDR3 nucleotide sequence: TGTGCCAGCAGCCAAGACTCGGGGATAGATACGCAGTATTTT. This sequence encodes CASSQDSGIDTQYF.

This clonotype was seen a handful of times. The chain joins TRBV29-1 to TRBJ2-5; 9 positions agree with TRBD1. CDR3 length: 14 amino acids. Germline V gene lookup returns CDR1 SQVTM and CDR2 ANQGSEA. The junction had 8 bases not matched to a gene; V was cut back by 5 bases and J by 4 bases. This CDR3 is CSVTGTGRSETQYF. The CDR3, as DNA: TGCAGCGTTACCGGGACAGGGAGGTCAGAGACCCAGTACTTC.

The genes are TRBV4-1 and TRBJ1-1; D gene unclear. This CDR3 spans 14 amino acids. Germline CDR1 and CDR2: MGHRA and YSYEKL. Trimming removed 5 bases at V and 1 base at J, with 11 bases between. As DNA, the CDR3 is TGCGCCAGCAGCACATGGACTCCGAACACTGAAGCTTTCTTT. Residues: CASSTWTPNTEAFF.

The V gene is TRBV6-2 or TRBV6-3, the J gene TRBJ2-1; no clear D gene. V was pared by 6 bases and J by 8 bases, with 11 bases between. Germline loops: CDR1 MNHEY, CDR2 SVGEGT. CDR3 length: 12 amino acids. The CDR3 loop reads CASSLRLDEQFF. The CDR3 nucleotides read TGTGCCAGCAGCCTCCGGCTAGATGAGCAGTTCTTC.

This clonotype was observed at least ten times. The gene calls are TRBV30 and TRBJ2-1; D could derive from TRBD1 or TRBD2 (5 bases each). V was shortened by 4 bases and J by 0 bases, with 10 bases between the two germline ends. CDR1 is GTSNPN, CDR2 SVGIG, per germline (reference sequence). The CDR3 is made up of 14 amino acids. CDR3 residues: CAWNSGTSYNEQFF. The CDR3, as DNA: TGTGCCTGGAACTCCGGGACCTCCTACAATGAGCAGTTCTTC.

V gene TRBV6-1 combines with J gene TRBJ2-7; D possibly corresponds to TRBD1 (6 bases). This CDR3 region has 14 residues. Germline CDR1 MNHNS, CDR2 SASEGT. Trimming cost V 8 bases and J 6 bases, with 20 bases left between them. The CDR3 region is CASCQGPLKTEQYF. The DNA for the CDR3 is TGTGCCAGCTGTCAGGGGCCACTCAAGACCGAGCAGTACTTC.

This clonotype was seen just once. V is TRBV7-2 and J is TRBJ2-1; 7 positions match TRBD2. Germline V lookup: CDR1 SGHTA, CDR2 FQGNSA. This CDR3 has 12 residues. The J segment lost 6 bases and the V segment lost 6 bases, leaving 2 bases of the junction unmatched. The CDR3 DNA reads TGTGCCAGCAGTGCTAGCGGCAATGAGCAGTTCTTC. Translation gives CASSASGNEQFF.

In this sample, this clonotype turned up a few times. The V gene is TRBV15, the J gene TRBJ2-1, with D unresolved. Trimming shortened V by 3 bases and J by 4 bases, and 16 bases separated the two germline ends. The V gene's germline CDR1 is LNHNV and CDR2 YYDKDF (reference sequence). The CDR3 covers 16 residues. This CDR3 is CATSSHEVMLYNEQFF. Written as DNA, the CDR3 is TGTGCCACCAGCAGTCATGAAGTAATGCTGTACAATGAGCAGTTCTTC.

This clonotype was picked up many times. The rearrangement uses TRBV7-2 and TRBJ2-1, with 8 bases that match TRBD1. J gave up 4 bases and V 1 base, and 3 bases lay outside the gene matches. The CDR3 extends over 15 amino acids. Germline CDR1 reads SGHTA; CDR2 reads FQGNSA. The CDR3 reads CASSLEDRVYNEQFF. For the CDR3, the DNA is TGTGCCAGCAGCTTAGAGGACAGGGTTTACAATGAGCAGTTCTTC.

This clonotype was seen only a few times. J is TRBJ2-3 and V is TRBV4-2, with D possibly called TRBD1 or TRBD2 (5 bases each). CDR1 LGHNA and CDR2 YNFKEQ come from the germline V gene. This CDR3 spans 18 amino acids. The V end lost 3 bases, the J end lost 5 bases, and 24 bases lay between the germline ends. As DNA, the CDR3 is TGTGCCAGCAGCCAGCCTACTTTTAGCGCCTCCCAGGGAGATACGCAGTATTTT. It codes for CASSQPTFSASQGDTQYF.

The table lists this clonotype with many counts. V is TRBV5-1 and J is TRBJ2-1; 11 nucleotides agree with TRBD2. Per germline, CDR1 SGHRS and CDR2 YFSETQ. J lost 8 bases, V lost 0 bases, and 7 bases had no gene match. The CDR3 consists of 16 residues. The CDR3 DNA sequence: TGCGCCAGCAGCTTGGGTAGCGGGGGGGCCTTCGATGAGCAGTTCTTC. Amino acid sequence: CASSLGSGGAFDEQFF.